These T cell receptor beta chains were read from a single sample in a study of glioma-infiltrating T cells after dendritic cell vaccination. Profiling relied on immunoSEQ multiplex PCR, and the TCRdb table lists in-frame clones only, not all of them. Among roughly 100,000 clones listed, almost 90% were seen once. This specimen was blood, taken after dendritic cell vaccination. Source of these receptors: a human donor with glioblastoma. The conserved cysteine and the conserved F or W are not part of the CDR3 here.

v_call | cdr3_aa
TRBV5-6 | ASSQGVGSYNEQF
TRBV2 | ASSGTGGNQPQH
TRBV2 | ASNGQTTNEKLF
TRBV2 | ASSAQGGVQPQH
TRBV5-1 | ASSFYSGRAIDTQY
TRBV4-1 | ASSRSGSTYNEQF
TRBV15 | ATSTGHGSYNEQF
TRBV6-5 | ASSPGDRDGGYT
TRBV2 | ASSEGTGPNSPLH
TRBV9 | ASSVLSTIADNTQY
TRBV7-9 | ASSHAPWLTGELF
TRBV9 | ASSVGQFNQPQH
TRBV30 | AWSVSQNTQY
TRBV7-9 | ASGSQVANYGYT
TRBV10-3 | AISDSISGNTIY
TRBV30 | AWTRGQGSTQTQY
TRBV6-1 | ASSELAGLAYEQY
TRBV9 | ASSPRVFREQY
TRBV5-1 | ASSLEWGQNTEAF
TRBV5-1 | ASSLDLSSYNSPLH
TRBV25-1 | ASSEGTGVLPEAF
TRBV2 | ASSARDRVRETQY
TRBV9 | ASSVGGISYEQY
TRBV2 | ASSETGSINEQF
TRBV5-1 | ASSLAGTSGGAEQF
TRBV11-3 | ASSSTWYEQY
TRBV6-4 | ASSANAGNQPQH
TRBV7-3 | ASQTGGTGELF
TRBV6-5 | ASRTREDTQY
TRBV2 | ASSEGQDETQY
TRBV5-4 | ASSPNRAQETQY
TRBV30 | AGGRSAETQY
TRBV6-4 | ASSATSGAYDTQY
TRBV2 | ASSVLSSTDTQY
TRBV29-1 | SVEGAVSSSSYNEQF
TRBV19 | ASSIPNRAETQY
TRBV19 | ASSPGHRTSEVQETQY
TRBV14 | ASSPRTIGNTIY
TRBV5-1 | ASSLYGDYEQY
TRBV12-5 | ASGPTNYEQY
TRBV21-1 | ASSTRTGQKSSGNTIY
TRBV5-1 | ASSLGTSGTSSEQF
TRBV4-1 | ASRRQGAPGANVLT
TRBV30 | AWSGPGQSMVRYT
TRBV5-4 | ASSYQGATTGELF
TRBV5-1 | ASSPNDPANEKLF
TRBV29-1 | SVAGTGATDTQY
TRBV5-6 | ASTPRGLAYNEQF
TRBV7-2 | ASSWSQGETQY
TRBV4-2 | ASSHKSGRAWTDTQY
TRBV30 | AWSEGQGADTQY
TRBV6-5 | ASRPGTSGFNEQF
TRBV9 | ASSVGGFVNEQF
TRBV12-5 | ASGLVIGSGRGAAYEQY
TRBV6-6 | ASSYSEAILDEKLF
TRBV5-1 | ASSYTTGTGGYEQY
TRBV5-6 | ASSLAHGQGLRAF
TRBV6-6 | ASSEREDREQY